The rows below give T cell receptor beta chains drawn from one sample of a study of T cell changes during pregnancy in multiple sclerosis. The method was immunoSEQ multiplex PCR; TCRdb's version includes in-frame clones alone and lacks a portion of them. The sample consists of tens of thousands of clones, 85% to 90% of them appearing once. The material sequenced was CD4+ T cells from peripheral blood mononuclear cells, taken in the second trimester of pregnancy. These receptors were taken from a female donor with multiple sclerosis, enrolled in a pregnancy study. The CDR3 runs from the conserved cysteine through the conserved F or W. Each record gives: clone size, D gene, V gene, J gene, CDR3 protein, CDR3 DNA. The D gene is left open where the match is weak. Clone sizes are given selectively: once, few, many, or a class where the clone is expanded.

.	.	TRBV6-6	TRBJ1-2	CAIRPQVIYGYTF	TGTGCCATCAGACCACAGGTTATCTATGGCTACACCTTC
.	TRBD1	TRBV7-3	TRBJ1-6	CASSQPRQGRENSPLHF	TGTGCCAGCAGCCAACCCCGACAGGGGCGGGAGAATTCACCCCTCCACTTT
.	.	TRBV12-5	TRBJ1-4	CASGLAGRTGGSEKLFF	TGTGCTAGTGGTTTGGCGGGCAGGACGGGGGGAAGTGAAAAACTGTTTTTT
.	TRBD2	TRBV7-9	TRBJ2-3	CASTEGLKTHTQYF	TGTGCCAGCACCGAGGGACTAAAGACTCATACGCAGTATTTT
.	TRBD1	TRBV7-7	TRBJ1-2	CASSRGQKNYGYTF	TGTGCTAGCAGCCGGGGACAGAAGAACTATGGCTACACCTTC
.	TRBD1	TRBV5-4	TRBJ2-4	CASSGTNRGNIQYF	TGTGCCAGCAGCGGGACGAACAGGGGAAACATTCAGTACTTC
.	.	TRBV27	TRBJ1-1	CASSPPPQVNTEAFF	TGTGCCAGCAGTCCCCCTCCCCAGGTGAACACTGAAGCTTTCTTT
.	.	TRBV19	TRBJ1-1	CASSINWEVRYGTEAFF	TGTGCCAGTAGTATAAACTGGGAGGTGAGGTATGGCACTGAAGCTTTCTTT
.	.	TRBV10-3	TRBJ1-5	CAISQVNQPQHF	TGTGCCATCAGTCAGGTTAATCAGCCCCAGCATTTT
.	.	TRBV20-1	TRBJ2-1	CSGKGNEQFF	TGCAGTGGAAAGGGGAATGAGCAGTTCTTC
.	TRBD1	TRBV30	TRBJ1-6	CAWSLRTGYNSPLHF	TGTGCCTGGAGCCTCCGGACAGGATATAATTCACCCCTCCACTTT
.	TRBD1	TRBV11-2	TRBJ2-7	CASSVTVGQGEYEQYF	TGTGCCAGCAGCGTTACGGTGGGACAGGGAGAGTACGAGCAGTACTTC
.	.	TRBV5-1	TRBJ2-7	CASSLDRRSSLPQYF	TGCGCCAGCAGCTTGGACCGACGGAGTTCCCTCCCGCAGTACTTC
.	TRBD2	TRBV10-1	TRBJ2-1	CASSGGGPNEQFF	TGCGCCAGCAGTGGGGGGGGACCCAATGAGCAGTTCTTC
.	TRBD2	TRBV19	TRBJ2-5	CASSMGTSPETQYF	TGTGCCAGTAGTATGGGGACTAGCCCAGAGACCCAGTACTTC
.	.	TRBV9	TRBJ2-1	CASSVHREQFF	TGTGCCAGCAGCGTACACAGGGAGCAGTTCTTC
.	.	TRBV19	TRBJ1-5	CASSIRGQPQHF	TGTGCCAGTAGTATCCGGGGACAGCCCCAGCATTTT
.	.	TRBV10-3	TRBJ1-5	CAISEQGGNQPQHF	TGTGCCATCAGTGAGCAGGGCGGCAATCAGCCCCAGCATTTT
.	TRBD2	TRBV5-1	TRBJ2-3	CASSLRASGGALGDTQYF	TGCGCCAGCAGCTTGCGGGCTAGCGGGGGGGCCTTAGGAGATACGCAGTATTTT
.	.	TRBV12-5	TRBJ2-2	CASGLAARGRRAGELFF	TGTGCTAGTGGTTTGGCAGCCAGGGGTCGTCGCGCCGGGGAGCTGTTTTTT
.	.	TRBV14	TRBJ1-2	CASSGLGGFYGYTF	TGTGCCAGCAGCGGTCTGGGAGGGTTCTATGGCTACACCTTC
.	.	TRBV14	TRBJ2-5	CASSQVVRVIETQYF	TGTGCCAGCAGCCAAGTCGTCAGGGTTATAGAGACCCAGTACTTC
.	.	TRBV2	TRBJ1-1	CASSVAPSPHSGAFF	TGTGCCAGCAGTGTCGCCCCGTCGCCCCACTCTGGAGCTTTCTTT
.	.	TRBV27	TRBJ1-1	CASSFFYRRDTEAFF	TGTGCCAGCAGTTTCTTCTACAGGAGGGACACTGAAGCTTTCTTT
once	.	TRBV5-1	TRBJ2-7	CASSLEDPTVGQYF	TGCGCCAGCAGCTTGGAAGACCCGACAGTCGGGCAGTACTTC
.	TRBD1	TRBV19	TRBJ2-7	CASLGQGYEQYF	TGTGCCAGTCTGGGACAGGGCTACGAGCAGTACTTC
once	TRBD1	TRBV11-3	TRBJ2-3	CASSPGQGVGDTQYF	TGTGCCAGCAGTCCGGGACAGGGTGTCGGAGATACGCAGTATTTT
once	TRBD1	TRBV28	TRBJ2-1	CASRLGQGATNEQFF	TGTGCCAGCAGACTCGGACAGGGGGCTACAAATGAGCAGTTCTTC
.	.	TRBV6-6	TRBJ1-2	CASSISPSWTGGYTF	TGTGCCAGCAGTATATCCCCCTCCTGGACGGGGGGCTACACCTTC
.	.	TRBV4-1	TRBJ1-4	CASSQDRGSSHEKLFF	TGCGCCAGCAGCCAAGATCGAGGGTCCAGCCATGAAAAACTGTTTTTT
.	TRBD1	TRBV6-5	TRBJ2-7	CASSFPTGGSYEQYF	TGTGCCAGCAGTTTTCCGACAGGGGGCTCCTACGAGCAGTACTTC